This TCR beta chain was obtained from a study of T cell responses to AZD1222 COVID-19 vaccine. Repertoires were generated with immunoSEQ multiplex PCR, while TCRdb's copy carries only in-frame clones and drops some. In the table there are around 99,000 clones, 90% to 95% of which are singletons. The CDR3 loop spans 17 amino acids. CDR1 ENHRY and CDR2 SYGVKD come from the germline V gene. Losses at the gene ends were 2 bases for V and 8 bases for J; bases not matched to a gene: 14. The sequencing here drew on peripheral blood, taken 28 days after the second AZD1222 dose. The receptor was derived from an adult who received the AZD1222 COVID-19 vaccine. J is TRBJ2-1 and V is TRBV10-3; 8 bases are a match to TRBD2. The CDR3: CAISETGGSGRIDEQFF. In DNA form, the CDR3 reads TGTGCCATCAGTGAGACCGGGGGAAGCGGGAGAATCGATGAGCAGTTCTTC.